Listed here are 27 T cell receptor beta chains from one sample, sequenced in a study of blood T cell repertoires in COVID-19. Sequenced by immunoSEQ multiplex PCR; TCRdb stores in-frame clones only, minus some. The sample lists fewer than 350,000 clones, 80% to 90% occurring once. Material for sequencing was PBMCs or T cells enriched from blood (not recorded which). These receptors were collected from a man aged 30-40 years who had recovered from COVID-19.

This clone appeared once. The CDR3 loop is CAISESTGKLFF. CDR3 coding DNA: TGTGCCATCAGTGAGTCGACGGGAAAACTGTTTTTT. The chain couples TRBV10-3 to TRBJ1-4; no clear D. V lost 0 bases, J lost 10 bases, and 6 bases lay in between. The CDR3 consists of 12 residues. Germline lookup yields CDR1 ENHRY and CDR2 SYGVKD.

This chain connects TRBV7-9 to TRBJ2-7; the match to TRBD2 covers 8 bases. The CDR3 has 16 amino acids. CDR1 and CDR2 from the germline V gene are SEHNR and FQNEAQ (reference sequence). After removal of 0 bases from V and 3 bases from J, the junction contained 7 bases not matched to a gene. The CDR3 sequence: CASSLARGAGSYEQYF. Here the CDR3 DNA reads TGTGCCAGCAGCTTAGCGCGGGGGGCCGGAAGCTACGAGCAGTACTTC.

This chain links TRBV5-1 with TRBJ2-7; 7 nucleotides align to TRBD1. Per germline, CDR1 SGHRS and CDR2 YFSETQ. Trimming took 4 bases from V and 3 from J; bases not matched to a gene: 16. There are 17 residues in the CDR3. The CDR3 coding sequence is TGCGCCAGCAGCCCGAAGCCCCGGACAGGCTCTAACTACGAGCAGTACTTC. It is translated as CASSPKPRTGSNYEQYF.

The chain carries TRBV9 and TRBJ1-2; 7 bases map to TRBD1. The V gene's germline CDR1 is SGDLS and CDR2 YYNGEE. This CDR3 region has 16 residues. The V gene end was trimmed by 1 base and the J gene end by 1 base; junction bases not matched to a gene: 7. The CDR3 reads CASSVPRTGDNYGYTF. CDR3 coding DNA: TGTGCCAGCAGCGTACCCAGGACAGGTGATAACTATGGCTACACCTTC.

The gene calls are TRBV5-1 and TRBJ2-1; D is perhaps TRBD2 (6 bases). Germline V gene lookup returns CDR1 SGHRS and CDR2 YFSETQ. V lost 4 bases and J lost 4, with 21 bases in between. The CDR3 runs to 17 residues. The CDR3 DNA reads as TGCGCCAGCAGCGGCGGGGTGGGTCGAATGGAGTACAATGAGCAGTTCTTC. It yields the protein CASSGGVGRMEYNEQFF. The full variable domain, its missing parts supplied by reference TRBV5-1 and TRBJ2-1, is KAGVTQTPRYLIKTRGQQVTLSCSPISGHRSVSWYQQTPGQGLQFLFEYFSETQRNKGNFPGRFSGRQFSNSRSEMNVSTLELGDSALYLCASSGGVGRMEYNEQFFGPGTRLTVL.

V is TRBV7-3 and J is TRBJ1-1; D is unresolved. CDR1 and CDR2 (germline): SGHTA, FQGTGA. The length of the CDR3 is 14 residues. V lost 0 bases and J 5 bases, leaving 10 bases between the germline ends. CDR3 amino acids: CASSLTWTTTEAFF. The CDR3 region has the DNA TGTGCCAGCAGCTTAACGTGGACTACAACTGAAGCTTTCTTT.

The table lists this clone with a count of one. The chain employs TRBV5-1 and TRBJ1-1, with D possibly being TRBD1 (6 bases). The CDR3 has 14 amino acids. V gave up 2 bases and J gave up 3 bases, with 11 bases separating them. Germline CDR1 is SGHRS and CDR2 is YFSETQ. The CDR3 region is CASSLQGPDTEAFF. DNA of the CDR3: TGCGCCAGCAGCTTACAGGGTCCGGACACTGAAGCTTTCTTT.

The chain uses TRBV24-1 and TRBJ2-1; 8 bases match TRBD1. CDR1 is KGHDR, CDR2 SFDVKD, per germline. The CDR3 loop spans 16 amino acids. The junction had 7 bases not matched to a gene; V was cut back by 0 bases and J by 7 bases. DNA of the CDR3: TGTGCCACCAGTGATTTGCTGGCCAGGGGGCGGAATGAGCAGTTCTTC. As protein: CATSDLLARGRNEQFF.

Regarding this clone: Other nucleotide sequences in the sample specify the same CDR3. The genes are TRBV5-1 and TRBJ1-2; 10 bases fit TRBD1. Germline loops: CDR1 SGHRS, CDR2 YFSETQ. Germline trimming cut 4 bases from V and 6 bases from J; bases unmatched to any gene: 3. CDR3 length equals 13 residues. In DNA form, the CDR3 reads TGCGCCAGCAGCCCGGGGACAGGGGATGGCTACACCTTC. This encodes CASSPGTGDGYTF.

This sequence joins TRBV4-1 and TRBJ2-7, with TRBD2 matching 11 bases. Germline CDR1 reads MGHRA; CDR2 reads YSYEKL. This CDR3 region has 15 residues. The ends lost 2 bases at V and 7 bases at J; junction bases unmatched: 7. This CDR3 is CASSQLGLAGSEQYF. CDR3 nucleotides: TGCGCCAGCAGCCAACTCGGACTAGCGGGTAGTGAGCAGTACTTC.

The gene calls are TRBV6-5 and TRBJ2-3; D might be TRBD1 (6 bases). Germline CDR1 reads MNHEY; CDR2 reads SVGAGI. V shed 2 bases and J shed 2 bases, with 11 bases lying between them. The length of the CDR3 is 15 residues. The CDR3 region has the DNA TGTGCCAGCAGTTACACAGGGTTGAACACAGATACGCAGTATTTT. Protein product: CASSYTGLNTDTQYF.

The genes are TRBV10-1 and TRBJ2-3, with D possibly TRBD1 on 5 matching bases. The V gene lost 2 bases and the J gene lost 2 bases, with 11 bases spanning the gap. The CDR3 is 15 residues long. Germline loops: CDR1 WNHNN, CDR2 SYGVQD (reference sequence). CDR3 amino acids: CASSEHRGNTDTQYF. CDR3 coding DNA: TGCGCCAGCAGTGAGCATAGGGGCAACACAGATACGCAGTATTTT.

This chain uses TRBV7-3 with TRBJ1-2, with D perhaps TRBD1 (6 bases). Between the trimmed V and J ends, which lost 8 bases and 8 bases, there was a span of 15 bases. The CDR3 covers 12 residues. CDR1 is SGHTA, CDR2 FQGTGA, per germline. CDR3 protein: CASGRNRDGYTF. CDR3 sequence (DNA): TGTGCCAGCGGCAGAAACAGGGACGGCTACACCTTC. The full variable domain, its missing parts supplied by reference TRBV7-3 and TRBJ1-2, is GAGVSQTPSNKVTEKGKYVELRCDPISGHTALYWYRQSLGQGPEFLIYFQGTGAADDSGLPNDRFFAVRPEGSVSTLKIQRTERGDSAVYLCASGRNRDGYTFGSGTRLTVV.

This clone was observed once. This chain joins TRBV6-5 and TRBJ2-3; 8 bases agree with TRBD1. Per the germline V gene, CDR1 is MNHEY and CDR2 is SVGAGI. This CDR3 is 15 amino acids long. Trimming cost V 5 bases and J 6 bases; bases outside gene matches: 10. This CDR3 is CASSPAGTGWDTQYF. The CDR3 coding sequence is TGTGCCAGCAGTCCCGCCGGGACAGGTTGGGATACGCAGTATTTT.

This clone is a singleton in its sample. The chain is built from TRBV19 and TRBJ1-1; 11 nucleotides match TRBD1. V shed 5 bases, J shed 10 bases, and the junction held 12 bases outside the gene matches. The germline V gene encodes CDR1 LNHDA and CDR2 SQIVND (reference sequence). The CDR3 length is 15 residues. The CDR3 sequence: CASSLPGQGEVGAFF. The CDR3 DNA reads as TGTGCCAGTAGTTTACCGGGACAGGGGGAAGTTGGAGCTTTCTTT.

The rearrangement joins TRBV30 to TRBJ1-6; maybe TRBD1 (6 bases). Per the germline V gene, CDR1 is GTSNPN and CDR2 is SVGIG (reference sequence). V lost 0 bases, J lost 12 bases, and 18 bases lay in between. CDR3 length: 15 amino acids. As DNA, the CDR3 is TGTGCCTGGAGTGTACGGCGGGGGCTCTATGAACCCCTCCACTTT. Amino acids: CAWSVRRGLYEPLHF.

CDR3 nucleotide sequence: TGTGCCAGCAGTTTCCTCAGGGGGAATGAGCAGTTCTTC. Translated: CASSFLRGNEQFF. The rearrangement joins TRBV27 to TRBJ2-1; the match to TRBD1 covers 7 bases. This CDR3 is built from 13 residues. V gave up 3 bases and J gave up 7 bases; unmatched junction bases: 3. Germline loops: CDR1 MNHEY, CDR2 SMNVEV (reference sequence).

CDR3 loop: CATTSGTGFSGELFF. The CDR3 bases are TGTGCCACCACCTCCGGGACAGGGTTTTCCGGGGAGCTGTTTTTT. The V and J genes are TRBV19 and TRBJ2-2; 9 nucleotides line up with TRBD1. The CDR3 has 15 amino acids. Germline trimming cut 10 bases from V and 6 bases from J; bases unmatched to any gene: 12. CDR1 LNHDA and CDR2 SQIVND come from the germline V gene (reference sequence).

The rearrangement uses TRBV15 and TRBJ2-7; no firm D call. This CDR3 spans 14 amino acids. Germline CDR1 LNHNV, CDR2 YYDKDF (reference sequence). The germline V and J ends were trimmed by 5 bases and 2 bases, with 13 bases remaining between them. The CDR3 DNA is TGTGCCACCAGCCTTACTGAGAACCCCTACGAGCAGTACTTC. This encodes CATSLTENPYEQYF.

The rearrangement links TRBV4-1 to TRBJ1-5, with TRBD1 matching 7 bases. The CDR3 runs 15 residues. The germline CDR1 and CDR2 sequences are MGHRA and YSYEKL. Trimming cost V 0 bases and J 7 bases; bases outside gene matches: 6. The CDR3 protein is CASSQESQGGQPQHF. Here the CDR3 DNA reads TGCGCCAGCAGCCAAGAGAGCCAGGGGGGCCAGCCCCAGCATTTT.

The V and J genes are TRBV11-1 and TRBJ2-2; D is perhaps TRBD1 (6 bases). With 3 bases removed from V and 1 base from J, the gap between germline ends came to 12 bases. Germline V CDR1 and CDR2: SGHAT, FQDESV (reference sequence). The CDR3 is made up of 16 amino acids. For the CDR3, the DNA is TGTGCCAGCAGCTTGATCCCGGGACAGAACACCGGGGAGCTGTTTTTT. Translated, it gives CASSLIPGQNTGELFF. Using reference TRBV11-1 and TRBJ2-2 for the parts outside the CDR3, the full variable domain is EAEVAQSPRYKITEKSQAVAFWCDPISGHATLYWYRQILGQGPELLVQFQDESVVDDSQLPKDRFSAERLKGVDSTLKIQPAELGDSAMYLCASSLIPGQNTGELFFGEGSRLTVL.

As regards this clone: The same CDR3 is also encoded by other DNA sequences in this sample. The chain is built from TRBV4-3 and TRBJ2-3; D is undetermined. Trimming took 0 bases from V and 1 from J, leaving 5 bases between them. This CDR3 has 14 residues. The germline V gene encodes CDR1 LGHNA and CDR2 YSLEER. CDR3 in DNA: TGCGCCAGCAGCCAAGATACTGGCACAGATACGCAGTATTTT. It codes for CASSQDTGTDTQYF.

The V gene is TRBV18, the J gene TRBJ1-4; 7 nucleotides align to TRBD1. Per germline, CDR1 KGHSH and CDR2 LQKENI. The J segment lost 5 bases and the V segment lost 3 bases, leaving 9 bases of the junction unmatched. This CDR3 comprises 16 residues. The chain's CDR3 is CASSPQSGTENEKLFF. CDR3 coding DNA: TGTGCCAGCTCACCTCAGTCCGGGACAGAGAATGAAAAACTGTTTTTT.

The chain employs TRBV5-1 and TRBJ1-4, with unresolved D. There are 15 residues in the CDR3. V lost 4 bases, J lost 0 bases, and 10 bases lay in between. Germline assignment: CDR1 SGHRS and CDR2 YFSETQ. Written as DNA, the CDR3 is TGCGCCAGCAGCCAACTACCGGCAACTAATGAAAAACTGTTTTTT. The encoded protein is CASSQLPATNEKLFF.

This chain uses TRBV2 with TRBJ1-1, with 9 bases fitting TRBD1. Looked up from germline, CDR1 is SNHLY and CDR2 is FYNNEI. Trimming at V came to 6 bases and at J to 9 bases, leaving 11 bases not matched to a gene. The CDR3 has 14 amino acids. The CDR3, as DNA: TGTGCCAGCAGCCTACACCGGGACAGGGTAAAAGCTTTCTTT. Translated: CASSLHRDRVKAFF.

The chain has TRBV24-1 and TRBJ1-2; the D gene is possibly TRBD1 (5 bases). CDR1 is KGHDR and CDR2 is SFDVKD in the germline V gene. Trimming took 5 bases from V and 2 from J, leaving 8 bases between them. The CDR3 is 13 residues long. The CDR3 DNA reads TGTGCCACCAGTGGGGCAGGGAACTATGGCTACACCTTC. Protein sequence: CATSGAGNYGYTF.

The gene calls are TRBV15 and TRBJ2-7; 8 bases line up with TRBD1. Germline V CDR1 and CDR2: LNHNV, YYDKDF (reference sequence). J lost 3 bases, V lost 1 base, and 11 bases had no gene match. The CDR3 is made up of 17 amino acids. The CDR3 DNA sequence: TGTGCCACCAGCAGAGCGGCCAAACAGGGGGTATACTACGAGCAGTACTTC. Its protein product is CATSRAAKQGVYYEQYF.